These T cell receptor beta chains were read from a single sample in a study of beta chain features in type 1 diabetes. Data came from immunoSEQ multiplex PCR; TCRdb stores just in-frame clones and leaves some out. The sample holds 810,000 or so clones, under 20% seen once. The source material was naive CD4+ T cells from blood. The receptors come from a woman in her late teens or twenties in good health. Both conserved end residues are part of each CDR3. The D gene is left open where the match is weak. A clone size is listed for some rows: how often the clone was seen (once, few, many), or a class if it is expanded.

length,size,V,D,J,DNA,CDR3
12,-,TRBV29-1,-,TRBJ1-1,TGCAGCGCCGGGACACAGAACACTGAAGCTTTCTTT,CSAGTQNTEAFF
15,-,TRBV6-1,TRBD1,TRBJ1-5,TGTGCCAGCAGTGGGAGACAGGGTAAGAATCAGCCCCAGCATTTT,CASSGRQGKNQPQHF
16,few,TRBV7-9,-,TRBJ2-7,TGTGCCAGCAGCCCCCAGTTTTGGGAGAAGGGCTACGAGCAGTACTTC,CASSPQFWEKGYEQYF
13,-,TRBV29-1,-,TRBJ2-3,TGCAGCGTTGGCTACCTGGGCACAGATACGCAGTATTTT,CSVGYLGTDTQYF
12,-,TRBV28,-,TRBJ2-7,TGTGCCAGCACCCCGGGGCCCTACGAGCAGTACTTC,CASTPGPYEQYF
17,once,TRBV15,TRBD2,TRBJ2-3,TGTGCCACCAGCAGAACCCAGCACGGGAGGGTTTCAGATACGCAGTATTTT,CATSRTQHGRVSDTQYF
14,-,TRBV5-8,-,TRBJ1-4,TGTGCCAGCGGTATAATCAGGGATAATGAAAAACTGTTTTTT,CASGIIRDNEKLFF
14,-,TRBV7-9,-,TRBJ1-1,TGTGCCAGCAGCTTACAGGGATCCACCACTGAAGCTTTCTTT,CASSLQGSTTEAFF
14,few,TRBV15,-,TRBJ2-1,TGTGCCACCAGCAGGGAGGGATCCTACAATGAGCAGTTCTTC,CATSREGSYNEQFF
15,-,TRBV11-2,-,TRBJ2-1,TGTGCCAGCAGCTCAGTTCGGCTCTCCTACAATGAGCAGTTCTTC,CASSSVRLSYNEQFF
15,few,TRBV9,TRBD1,TRBJ1-5,TGTGCCAGCAGCGCCTCCGGGACAGGTTATGAGCCCCAGCATTTT,CASSASGTGYEPQHF
19,-,TRBV14,-,TRBJ2-6,TGTGCCAGCAGCCCACGGGCCGGTTCCCCCTTGGCTGGGGCCAACGTCCTGACTTTC,CASSPRAGSPLAGANVLTF
15,few,TRBV4-1,-,TRBJ2-5,TGCGCCAGCAGCCAAGACGGGGGGCCGGGGGAGACCCAGTACTTC,CASSQDGGPGETQYF
14,-,TRBV7-9,TRBD1,TRBJ2-1,TGTGCCAGCAGCTTGGACAGGGGCAACAATGAGCAGTTCTTC,CASSLDRGNNEQFF
14,-,TRBV15,-,TRBJ1-5,TGTGCCACCAGCAATCTTAGGGATAGTCGGCCCCAGCATTTT,CATSNLRDSRPQHF
14,few,TRBV4-3,-,TRBJ2-7,TGCGCCAGCAGCCAAGATCAGGGCTACTACGAGCAGTACTTC,CASSQDQGYYEQYF
16,-,TRBV7-9,-,TRBJ2-3,TGTGCCAGCAGCTACTCGGGACTTACAAGCACAGATACGCAGTATTTT,CASSYSGLTSTDTQYF
15,-,TRBV10-3,-,TRBJ1-2,TGTGCCTCGACTGGAGGGGGACTGAATAACTATGGCTACACCTTC,CASTGGGLNNYGYTF
15,few,TRBV29-1,TRBD1,TRBJ1-2,TGCAGCGTTGAACGTGACAGGGTCGAGGCGTATGGCTACACCTTC,CSVERDRVEAYGYTF
16,-,TRBV9,-,TRBJ2-6,TGTGCCAGCAGCGTATTAGGGGGCTCTGGGGCCAACGTCCTGACTTTC,CASSVLGGSGANVLTF
13,-,TRBV6-1,-,TRBJ2-1,TGTGCCAGCAGTGAAGGAGGGCACAATGAGCAGTTCTTC,CASSEGGHNEQFF
14,-,TRBV11-1,TRBD2,TRBJ2-7,TGTGCCAGCAGCTTAGGACGACTAGCGGACCAGCAGTACTTC,CASSLGRLADQQYF
15,few,TRBV5-1,TRBD1,TRBJ2-3,TGCGCCAGCAGCTTGACGACAGGGGGCACAGATACGCAGTATTTT,CASSLTTGGTDTQYF
18,-,TRBV7-4,TRBD1,TRBJ1-2,TGTGCCAGCAGCTTAGCCCAAAAGACCGGGACAGGAATATATGGCTACACCTTC,CASSLAQKTGTGIYGYTF
15,-,TRBV18,-,TRBJ2-7,TGTGCCAGCTCACCAAACGCAGGCGCTTTTGCCGAGCAGTACTTC,CASSPNAGAFAEQYF
16,-,TRBV7-8,TRBD2,TRBJ2-3,TGTGCCAGCAGCTTCCCCCGGCTAGCGGGAGCCGATACGCAGTATTTT,CASSFPRLAGADTQYF
12,once,TRBV9,-,TRBJ1-3,TGTGCCAGCAGCCCACAGGGAAACACCATATATTTT,CASSPQGNTIYF
14,-,TRBV28,TRBD2,TRBJ2-3,TGTGCCAGCAGTGGCGGGAGGAAGACAGATACGCAGTATTTT,CASSGGRKTDTQYF
17,few,TRBV5-1,-,TRBJ2-6,TGCGCCAGCAGCTTGGGCCTTGAGAGCTCTGGGGCCAACGTCCTGACTTTC,CASSLGLESSGANVLTF
13,-,TRBV27,-,TRBJ2-3,TGTGCCAGCAGTTTGGTCGGCACAGATACGCAGTATTTT,CASSLVGTDTQYF
15,few,TRBV21-1,-,TRBJ1-5,TGTGCCAGCAGCAAGCTGCGCCAGAGCAATCAGCCCCAGCATTTT,CASSKLRQSNQPQHF